The sequence of this T cell receptor beta chain was determined in a study of identical twins. cDNA carried unique molecular identifiers, and a universal primer site was added by template switching. Via MiXCR, TCRdb re-called the 5' RACE reads, giving one row per CDR3 protein. The sample lists approximately 500,000 distinct CDR3 sequences, about 16% occurring once. This clonotype was seen ten or more times. Antigen unknown. Broader study findings: Less excess twin sharing appeared in beta out-of-frame sequences. Conclusions were drawn cross-sectionally by statistical analysis, without following the same donors.

Germline V gene lookup returns CDR1 SEHNR and CDR2 FQNEAQ (reference sequence). The trim removed 1 base at V and 2 bases at J, leaving 4 bases unmatched. CDR3 size: 16 residues. With no exceptions, donors were healthy Caucasians. This same sample was also taken into another study, of yellow fever vaccine responses in identical twins.

The TCR originated in a woman under 30 in good health. V and J are TRBV7-9 and TRBJ2-1; 8 positions agree with TRBD2. Sequenced: CD4+ T cells sorted from blood. This CDR3 is CASSLVLAGTYNEQFF. For the CDR3, the DNA is TGTGCCAGCAGCTTAGTATTAGCGGGGACCTACAATGAGCAGTTCTTC.